Sequencing of this T cell receptor (beta chain) was carried out in a study of blood T cell repertoires in COVID-19. Study-level background: Whether acute or convalescent, the COVID-19 samples came from the United States, Italy and Spain.

Source study methods: Reference gene primer amplification in the assay estimated nucleated cell counts. TCRdb's copy holds only in-frame clones and misses some; the assay was immunoSEQ multiplex PCR. The V and J calls and the clone size are those of that table, but D and trimming were determined from the DNA. Here the sample spans roughly 110,000 clones, approximately 86% being singletons. Germline CDR1 is SGHNT and CDR2 is YYREEE (reference sequence). The junction had 2 bases not matched to a gene; V was cut back by 4 bases and J by 8 bases. The CDR3 has 11 residues. The sequence came from a man in his forties with acute or convalescent COVID-19. The chain joins TRBV5-4 to TRBJ1-1; 7 nucleotides agree with TRBD1. Sequenced sample: peripheral blood. Written as DNA, the CDR3 is TGTGCCAGCAGCCTGGACAGGGAAGCTTTCTTT. Protein sequence: CASSLDREAFF. Based on the CDR3 plus reference TRBV5-4 and TRBJ1-1, the full variable domain is ETGVTQSPTHLIKTRGQQVTLRCSSQSGHNTVSWYQQALGQGPQFIFQYYREEENGRGNFPPRFSGLQFPNYSSELNVNALELDDSALYLCASSLDREAFFGQGTRLTVV.